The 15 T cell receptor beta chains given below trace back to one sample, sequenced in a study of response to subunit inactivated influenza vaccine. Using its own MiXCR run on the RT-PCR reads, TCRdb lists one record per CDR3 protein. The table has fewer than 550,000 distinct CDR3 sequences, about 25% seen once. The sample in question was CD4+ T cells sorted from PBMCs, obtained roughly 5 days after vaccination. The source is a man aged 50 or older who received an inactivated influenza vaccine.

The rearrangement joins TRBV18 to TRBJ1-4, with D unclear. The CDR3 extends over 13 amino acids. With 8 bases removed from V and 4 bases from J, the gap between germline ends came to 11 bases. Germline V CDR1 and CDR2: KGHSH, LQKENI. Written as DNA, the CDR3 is TGTGCCAGCGCAGCCAGCATTAATGAAAAACTGTTTTTT. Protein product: CASAASINEKLFF.

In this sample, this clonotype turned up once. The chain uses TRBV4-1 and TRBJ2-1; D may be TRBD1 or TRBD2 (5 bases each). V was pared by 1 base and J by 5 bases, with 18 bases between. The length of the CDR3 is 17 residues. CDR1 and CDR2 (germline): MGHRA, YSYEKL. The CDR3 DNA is TGCGCCAGCAGCCAAGCTTTACGAAGGGGACCCAACAATGAGCAGTTCTTC. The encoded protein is CASSQALRRGPNNEQFF.

The CDR3 region has the DNA TGTGCCAGCAGTTTACCCACAGGGATTAATTCACCCCTCCACTTT. Protein: CASSLPTGINSPLHF. The gene calls are TRBV28 and TRBJ1-6; D possibly corresponds to TRBD1 (6 bases). Deletions cut 2 bases from V and 6 bases from J, with 11 bases between. The CDR3 runs to 15 residues. The germline gives CDR1 MDHEN, CDR2 SYDVKM.

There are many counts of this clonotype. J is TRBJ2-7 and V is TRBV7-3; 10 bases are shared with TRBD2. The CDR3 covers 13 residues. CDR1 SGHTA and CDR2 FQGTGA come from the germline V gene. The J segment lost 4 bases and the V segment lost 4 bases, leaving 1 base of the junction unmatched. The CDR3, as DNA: TGTGCCAGCAGCTCTAGCGGGGGATACGAGCAGTACTTC. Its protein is CASSSSGGYEQYF.

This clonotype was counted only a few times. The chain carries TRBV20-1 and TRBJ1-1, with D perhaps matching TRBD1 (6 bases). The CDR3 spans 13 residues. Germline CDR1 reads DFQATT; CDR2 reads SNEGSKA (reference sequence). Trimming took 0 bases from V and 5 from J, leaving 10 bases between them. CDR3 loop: CSAREGGTTEAFF. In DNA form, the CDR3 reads TGCAGTGCTAGAGAGGGCGGGACAACTGAAGCTTTCTTT.

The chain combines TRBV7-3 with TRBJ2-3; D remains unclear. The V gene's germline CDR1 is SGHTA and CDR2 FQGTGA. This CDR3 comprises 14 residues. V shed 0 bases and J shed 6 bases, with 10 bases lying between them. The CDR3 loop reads CASSLTAPVDTQYF. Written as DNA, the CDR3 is TGTGCCAGCAGCTTAACGGCGCCCGTGGATACGCAGTATTTT.

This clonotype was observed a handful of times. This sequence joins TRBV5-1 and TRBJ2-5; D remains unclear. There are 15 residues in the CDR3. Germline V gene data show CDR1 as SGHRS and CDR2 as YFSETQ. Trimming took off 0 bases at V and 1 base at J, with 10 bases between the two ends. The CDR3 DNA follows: TGCGCCAGCAGCTTGGGGCAGATCCGCCAAGAGACCCAGTACTTC. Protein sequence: CASSLGQIRQETQYF.

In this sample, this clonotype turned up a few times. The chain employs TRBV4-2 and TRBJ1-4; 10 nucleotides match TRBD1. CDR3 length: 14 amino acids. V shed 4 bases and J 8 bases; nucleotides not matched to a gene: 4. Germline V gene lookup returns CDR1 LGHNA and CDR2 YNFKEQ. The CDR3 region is CASSRTGGNEKLFF. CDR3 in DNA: TGTGCCAGCAGCCGGACAGGGGGGAACGAAAAACTGTTTTTT.

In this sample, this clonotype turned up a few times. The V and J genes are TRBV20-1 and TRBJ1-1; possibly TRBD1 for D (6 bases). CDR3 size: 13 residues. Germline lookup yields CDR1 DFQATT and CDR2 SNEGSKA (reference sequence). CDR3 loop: CSPLQGMNTEAFF. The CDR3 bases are TGCAGCCCTCTTCAGGGGATGAACACTGAAGCTTTCTTT.

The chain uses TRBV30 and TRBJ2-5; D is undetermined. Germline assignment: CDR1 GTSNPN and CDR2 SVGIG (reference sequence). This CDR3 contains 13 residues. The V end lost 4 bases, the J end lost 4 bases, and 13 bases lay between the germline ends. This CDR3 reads CAWKIYGRETQYF. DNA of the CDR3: TGTGCCTGGAAGATATACGGCCGAGAGACCCAGTACTTC.

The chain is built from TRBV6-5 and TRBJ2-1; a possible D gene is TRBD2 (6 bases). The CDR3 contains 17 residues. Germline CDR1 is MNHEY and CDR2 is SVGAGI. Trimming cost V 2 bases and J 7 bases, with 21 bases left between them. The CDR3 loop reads CASSYGGMGGVRNEQFF. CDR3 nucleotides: TGTGCCAGCAGTTACGGGGGGATGGGGGGAGTAAGAAATGAGCAGTTCTTC.

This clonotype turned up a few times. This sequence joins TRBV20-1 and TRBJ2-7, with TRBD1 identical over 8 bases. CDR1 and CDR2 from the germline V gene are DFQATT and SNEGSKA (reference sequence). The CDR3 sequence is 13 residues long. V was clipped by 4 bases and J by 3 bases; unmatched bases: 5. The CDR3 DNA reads TGCAGTGCTATGGGACAGGACCTCTACGAGCAGTACTTC. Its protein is CSAMGQDLYEQYF.

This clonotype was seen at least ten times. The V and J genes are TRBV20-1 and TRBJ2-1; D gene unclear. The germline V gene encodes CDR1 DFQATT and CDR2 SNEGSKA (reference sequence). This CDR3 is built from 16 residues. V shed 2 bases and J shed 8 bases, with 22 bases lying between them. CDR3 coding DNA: TGCAGTGCTAGACCCATGTTAGGTCCTTACAACGATGAGCAGTTCTTC. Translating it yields CSARPMLGPYNDEQFF.

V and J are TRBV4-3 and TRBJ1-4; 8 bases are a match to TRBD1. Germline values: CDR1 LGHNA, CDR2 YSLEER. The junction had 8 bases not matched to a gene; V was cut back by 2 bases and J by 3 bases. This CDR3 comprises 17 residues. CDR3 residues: CASSQSSGQGPNEKLFF. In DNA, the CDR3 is TGCGCCAGCAGCCAATCCTCAGGACAGGGCCCTAATGAAAAACTGTTTTTT.

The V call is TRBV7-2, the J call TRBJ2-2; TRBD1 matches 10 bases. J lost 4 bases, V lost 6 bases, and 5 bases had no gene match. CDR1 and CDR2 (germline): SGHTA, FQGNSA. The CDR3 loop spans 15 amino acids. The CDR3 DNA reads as TGTGCCAGCAGAGAGGGACAGGGGAGCACCGGGGAGCTGTTTTTT. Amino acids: CASREGQGSTGELFF.